This TCR beta chain was profiled in a study of early T cells in non-severe SARS-CoV-2 infection. This clonotype has only a few counts. Its specificity is unknown. The germline V gene has CDR1 SGHVS and CDR2 FQNEAQ. The V end was cut by 5 bases, the J end by 8 bases, with 24 bases between. CDR3 length: 16 amino acids. TCRdb re-called the 5' RACE reads through MiXCR, storing one row per CDR3 protein. This sample carries some 97,000 distinct CDR3 sequences, 11% of them seen once, and the ten largest clones take under 5%. Findings and caveats of the study: VDJdb matching skewed toward anti-spike CD8 responses, missing private and CD4 specificities.

The chain joins TRBV7-8 to TRBJ1-1, with D possibly being TRBD1 (6 bases). The specimen was whole blood, collected at baseline. This receptor was obtained from an adult who was a healthcare worker with PCR-confirmed SARS-CoV-2 infection or an uninfected control (not recorded which). CDR3 loop: CASSPTFGTPLLEAFF. The CDR3 DNA is TGTGCCAGCAGCCCAACTTTTGGGACACCTTTATTAGAAGCTTTCTTT.